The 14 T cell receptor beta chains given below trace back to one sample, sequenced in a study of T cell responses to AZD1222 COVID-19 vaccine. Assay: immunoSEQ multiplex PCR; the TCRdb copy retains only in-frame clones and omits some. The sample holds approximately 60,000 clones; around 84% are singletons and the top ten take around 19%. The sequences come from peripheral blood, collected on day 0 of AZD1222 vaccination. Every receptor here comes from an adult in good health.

As DNA, the CDR3 is TGTGCCAGCAGCTTGGCTAGCGGGAGGGCCCACATTCAGTACTTC. Translating gives CASSLASGRAHIQYF. This chain uses TRBV5-4 with TRBJ2-4; 12 nucleotides agree with TRBD2. Unmatched junction bases numbered 3, after V lost 0 bases and J lost 8 bases. There are 15 residues in the CDR3. Germline CDR1 and CDR2: SGHNT and YYREEE (reference sequence).

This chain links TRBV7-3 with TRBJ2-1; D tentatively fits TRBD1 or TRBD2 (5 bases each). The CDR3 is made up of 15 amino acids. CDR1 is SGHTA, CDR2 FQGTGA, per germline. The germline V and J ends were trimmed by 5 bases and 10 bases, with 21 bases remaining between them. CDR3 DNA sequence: TGTGCCAGCAGCCCGCAAGGGGCGGGTTCCCCAGAGCAGTTCTTC. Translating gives CASSPQGAGSPEQFF.

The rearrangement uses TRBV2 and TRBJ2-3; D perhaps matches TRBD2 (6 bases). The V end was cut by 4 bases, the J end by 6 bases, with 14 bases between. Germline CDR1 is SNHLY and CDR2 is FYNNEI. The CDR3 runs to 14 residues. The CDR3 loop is CASSGTTSMDTQYF. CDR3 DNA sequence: TGTGCCAGCAGTGGTACCACTAGCATGGATACGCAGTATTTT.

The CDR3 DNA sequence: TGTGCCAGCAGTTTCACTGGACTAGCGGGAAAGAGCTCCTACAATGAGCAGTTCTTC. Its translation is CASSFTGLAGKSSYNEQFF. The chain uses TRBV27 and TRBJ2-1, with 12 bases fitting TRBD2. V shed 3 bases and J 0 bases; nucleotides not matched to a gene: 9. The CDR3 totals 19 residues. Germline values: CDR1 MNHEY, CDR2 SMNVEV (reference sequence).

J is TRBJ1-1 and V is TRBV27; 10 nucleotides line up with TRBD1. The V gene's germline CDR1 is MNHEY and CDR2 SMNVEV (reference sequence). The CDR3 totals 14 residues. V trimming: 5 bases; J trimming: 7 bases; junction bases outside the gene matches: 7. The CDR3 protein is CASSPTGGAFEAFF. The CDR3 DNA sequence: TGTGCCAGCAGTCCGACAGGGGGCGCATTTGAAGCTTTCTTT.

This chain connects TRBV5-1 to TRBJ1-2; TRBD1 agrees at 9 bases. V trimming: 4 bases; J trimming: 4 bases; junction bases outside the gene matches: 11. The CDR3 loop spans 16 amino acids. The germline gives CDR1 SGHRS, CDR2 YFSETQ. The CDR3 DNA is TGCGCCAGCAGCCCAGCCCCGGGACAGGGTTTCTATGGCTACACCTTC. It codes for CASSPAPGQGFYGYTF.

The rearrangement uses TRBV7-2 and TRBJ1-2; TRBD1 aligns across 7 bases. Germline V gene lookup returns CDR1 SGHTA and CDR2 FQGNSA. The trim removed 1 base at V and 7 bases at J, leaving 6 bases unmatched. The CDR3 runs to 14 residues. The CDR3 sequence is CASSLEGTAGGYTF. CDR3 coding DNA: TGTGCCAGCAGCTTAGAAGGGACAGCTGGTGGCTACACCTTC. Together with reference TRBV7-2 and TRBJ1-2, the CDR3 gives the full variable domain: GAGVSQSPSNKVTEKGKDVELRCDPISGHTALYWYRQSLGQGLEFLIYFQGNSAPDKSGLPSDRFSAERTGGSVSTLTIQRTQQEDSAVYLCASSLEGTAGGYTFGSGTRLTVV.

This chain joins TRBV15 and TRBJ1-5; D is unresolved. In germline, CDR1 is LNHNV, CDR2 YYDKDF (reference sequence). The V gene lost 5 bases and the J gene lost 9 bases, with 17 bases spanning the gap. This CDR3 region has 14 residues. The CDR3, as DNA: TGTGCCACCAGCGGTGGACGGTCGGCGGGGCCCCAGCATTTT. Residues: CATSGGRSAGPQHF.

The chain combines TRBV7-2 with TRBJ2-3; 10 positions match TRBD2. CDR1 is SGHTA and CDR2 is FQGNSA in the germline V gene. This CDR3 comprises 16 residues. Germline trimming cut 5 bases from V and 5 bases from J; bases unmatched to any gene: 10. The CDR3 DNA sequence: TGTGCCAGCAGCCTATCGGCTAGCGGGAGACAAGATACGCAGTATTTT. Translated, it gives CASSLSASGRQDTQYF.

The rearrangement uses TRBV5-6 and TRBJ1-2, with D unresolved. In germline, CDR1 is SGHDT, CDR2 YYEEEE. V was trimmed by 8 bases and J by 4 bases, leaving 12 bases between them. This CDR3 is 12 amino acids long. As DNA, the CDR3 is TGTGCCAGTACCAATACCGGCTATGGCTACACCTTC. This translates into CASTNTGYGYTF.

DNA of the CDR3: TGTGCCAGTTCCAGAGGCCTGAACTATGGCTACACCTTC. Its protein is CASSRGLNYGYTF. The rearrangement links TRBV19 to TRBJ1-2; no clear D gene. This CDR3 has 13 amino acids. Trimming removed 8 bases at V and 2 bases at J, with 12 bases between. Germline loops: CDR1 LNHDA, CDR2 SQIVND (reference sequence).

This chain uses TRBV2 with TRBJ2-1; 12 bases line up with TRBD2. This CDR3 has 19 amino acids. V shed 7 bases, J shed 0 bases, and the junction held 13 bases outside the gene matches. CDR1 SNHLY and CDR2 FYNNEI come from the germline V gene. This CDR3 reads CASTPRQLAGGSSYNEQFF. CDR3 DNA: TGTGCCAGCACCCCCCGGCAACTAGCGGGAGGTTCCTCCTACAATGAGCAGTTCTTC.

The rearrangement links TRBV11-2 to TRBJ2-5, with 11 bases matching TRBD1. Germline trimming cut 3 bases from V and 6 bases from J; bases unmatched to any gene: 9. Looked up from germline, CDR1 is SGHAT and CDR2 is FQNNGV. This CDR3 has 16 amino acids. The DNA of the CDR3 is TGTGCCAGCAGCTTTTACCGGACAGGGGGCTCCCAGACCCAGTACTTC. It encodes CASSFYRTGGSQTQYF.

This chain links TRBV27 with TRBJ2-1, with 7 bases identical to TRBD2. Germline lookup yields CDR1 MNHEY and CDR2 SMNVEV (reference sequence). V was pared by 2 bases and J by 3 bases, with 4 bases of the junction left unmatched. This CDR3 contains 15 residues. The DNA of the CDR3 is TGTGCCAGCAGTTTAGAAGCGGGGCTCTACAATGAGCAGTTCTTC. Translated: CASSLEAGLYNEQFF.